This passage covers 32 T cell receptor beta chains from one sample sequenced in a study of beta chain features in type 1 diabetes. Study findings and constraints: Significant though moderate, a shortening of TCRB CDR3s appeared in all four CD4+ subsets of Type 1 diabetes patients.

The sequenced template was cDNA made from the entire isolated RNA. Repertoires were generated with immunoSEQ multiplex PCR, while TCRdb's copy carries only in-frame clones and drops some. The sample lists hundreds of thousands of clones, 11% to 15% occurring once. Their specific antigens are unknown. Material: naive CD4+ T cells from blood. The receptor source for this set is a man younger than 35 with type 1 diabetes.

This clone has a handful of counts. The chain is built from TRBV10-3 and TRBJ2-7; TRBD1 matches 7 bases. CDR1 and CDR2 (germline): ENHRY, SYGVKD. The CDR3 consists of 13 residues. Germline trimming cut 9 bases from V and 2 bases from J; bases unmatched to any gene: 7. In nucleotides, the CDR3 is TGTGCCATTGGACAGGTCGAAGCCTACGAGCAGTACTTC. Translating gives CAIGQVEAYEQYF.

This clone was picked up a small number of times. This chain links TRBV29-1 with TRBJ2-5; 7 bases agree with TRBD2. Trimming at V came to 7 bases and at J to 2 bases, leaving 10 bases not matched to a gene. Germline-derived CDR1 and CDR2 are SQVTM and ANQGSEA. This CDR3 region has 14 residues. In DNA form, the CDR3 reads TGCAGCGCCCCCTGGGGGGGACCACAAGAGACCCAGTACTTC. Its protein is CSAPWGGPQETQYF. Filled out from reference TRBV29-1 and TRBJ2-5, the complete variable domain reads SAVISQKPSRDICQRGTSLTIQCQVDSQVTMMFWYRQQPGQSLTLIATANQGSEATYESGFVIDKFPISRPNLTFSTLTVSNMSPEDSSIYLCSAPWGGPQETQYFGPGTRLLVL.

The V and J genes are TRBV4-1 and TRBJ2-7, with D possibly TRBD2 on 5 matching bases. This CDR3 has 14 amino acids. V was trimmed by 0 bases and J by 6 bases, leaving 12 bases between them. CDR1 is MGHRA, CDR2 YSYEKL, per germline. CDR3 nucleotides: TGCGCCAGCAGCCAAGAACGGAGGATCGGCGAGCAGTACTTC. As protein: CASSQERRIGEQYF.

In its sample, this clone was seen a few times. V and J are TRBV2 and TRBJ2-7; D may correspond to TRBD1 or TRBD2 (7 bases each). This CDR3 is 15 amino acids long. Trimming pared 6 bases from V and 9 bases from J, leaving 24 bases between. Germline CDR1 and CDR2: SNHLY and FYNNEI. CDR3 DNA: TGTGCCAGCAGGGTCCAGGCAGGGGGAGGGTGGTCGCAGTACTTC. Residues: CASRVQAGGGWSQYF.

DNA for the CDR3: TGTGCCAGCTCACTACAGGAGCAGAACACTGAAGCTTTCTTT. Its translation is CASSLQEQNTEAFF. The chain carries TRBV18 and TRBJ1-1, with a possible D match to TRBD1 (5 bases). Trimming shortened V by 4 bases and J by 1 base, and 10 bases separated the two germline ends. This CDR3 spans 14 amino acids. Germline values: CDR1 KGHSH, CDR2 LQKENI. Drawing the rest from reference TRBV18 and TRBJ1-1, the complete variable domain is NAGVMQNPRHLVRRRGQEARLRCSPMKGHSHVYWYRQLPEEGLKFMVYLQKENIIDESGMPKERFSAEFPKEGPSILRIQQVVRGDSAAYFCASSLQEQNTEAFFGQGTRLTVV.

The gene calls are TRBV7-2 and TRBJ1-6; 8 nucleotides line up with TRBD1. Germline CDR1 is SGHTA and CDR2 is FQGNSA. This CDR3 comprises 15 residues. The ends lost 5 bases at V and 8 bases at J; junction bases unmatched: 8. The CDR3 DNA follows: TGTGCCAGCAGCCCTCAGGGGGCGCCGGATTCACCCCTCCACTTT. This encodes CASSPQGAPDSPLHF.

This clone was observed a handful of times. The J gene is TRBJ2-3, the V gene TRBV7-2, with 7 bases fitting TRBD1. Germline CDR1 reads SGHTA; CDR2 reads FQGNSA. V was clipped by 6 bases and J by 0 bases; unmatched bases: 6. This CDR3 is 15 amino acids long. This chain's CDR3 is CASSPGGRSTDTQYF. The CDR3 DNA reads as TGTGCCAGCAGTCCAGGGGGTAGAAGCACAGATACGCAGTATTTT.

This CDR3 is CASSQLDRIANYGYTF. In DNA, the CDR3 is TGTGCCAGCAGCCAACTAGACAGGATTGCTAACTATGGCTACACCTTC. This rearrangement joins TRBV4-2 to TRBJ1-2; a possible D gene is TRBD1 (6 bases). V was cut by 2 bases and J by 0 bases, with 13 bases left in between. The CDR3 covers 16 residues. Per germline, CDR1 LGHNA and CDR2 YNFKEQ.

The chain joins TRBV18 to TRBJ2-1, with D perhaps matching TRBD1 or TRBD2 (5 bases each). Germline CDR1 and CDR2: KGHSH and LQKENI. Trimming left V 1 base short and J 5 bases short, with 9 bases between. This CDR3 has 14 residues. CDR3 coding DNA: TGTGCCAGCTCACCACGGGGGAAACACAATGAGCAGTTCTTC. This encodes CASSPRGKHNEQFF.

In its sample, this clone was seen a few times. The V gene is TRBV19, the J gene TRBJ2-1; maybe TRBD1 (5 bases). The CDR3 extends over 14 amino acids. Per the germline V gene, CDR1 is LNHDA and CDR2 is SQIVND (reference sequence). Trimming cost V 5 bases and J 6 bases, with 14 bases left between them. The CDR3 protein is CASSSPWTTNEQFF. The CDR3 DNA follows: TGTGCCAGTAGTTCACCCTGGACAACCAATGAGCAGTTCTTC.

The genes are TRBV2 and TRBJ2-3, with D perhaps TRBD2 (5 bases). V was cut by 6 bases and J by 6 bases, with 19 bases left in between. Germline V CDR1 and CDR2: SNHLY, FYNNEI. The CDR3 totals 15 residues. CDR3 bases: TGTGCCAGCAGCCGGGATCGGGGAGCCCCGGATACGCAGTATTTT. Its protein product is CASSRDRGAPDTQYF. The full variable domain, with the rest looked up from reference TRBV2 and TRBJ2-3, is EPEVTQTPSHQVTQMGQEVILRCVPISNHLYFYWYRQILGQKVEFLVSFYNNEISEKSEIFDDQFSVERPDGSNFTLKIRSTKLEDSAMYFCASSRDRGAPDTQYFGPGTRLTVL.

This clone was picked up a small number of times. This sequence joins TRBV6-1 and TRBJ2-1; D is unclear. This CDR3 spans 12 amino acids. Germline values: CDR1 MNHNS, CDR2 SASEGT. V lost 7 bases and J 3 bases, leaving 7 bases between the germline ends. The CDR3 bases are TGTGCCAGCACGTCCGTCTACAATGAGCAGTTCTTC. It encodes CASTSVYNEQFF.

This clone was detected a few times. V and J are TRBV23-1 and TRBJ1-1; D is possibly TRBD1 (5 bases). TRBV23-1 is an ORF; its function is uncertain. The CDR3 runs 15 residues. V lost 5 bases to trimming and J lost 0 bases, with 13 bases between them. The CDR3 spells CASSDPGTMNTEAFF. The CDR3 nucleotides read TGCGCCAGCAGTGATCCAGGGACTATGAACACTGAAGCTTTCTTT.

This clone was detected a few times. The junction does not match germline at one end; this may be a read error. The V and J genes are TRBV11-2 and TRBJ2-3; maybe TRBD2 (6 bases). CDR1 and CDR2 (germline): SGHAT, FQNNGV. This CDR3 spans 13 amino acids. CDR3 amino acids: CASSLGLTNTQYF. CDR3 DNA: TGTGCCAGCAGCTTGGGACTCACAAATACGCAGTATTTT.

This clone came up a few times. The chain has TRBV30 and TRBJ1-5; possibly TRBD1 for D (6 bases). CDR1 is GTSNPN, CDR2 SVGIG, per germline (reference sequence). Trimming shortened V by 0 bases and J by 3 bases, and 12 bases separated the two germline ends. The CDR3 is 15 amino acids. This CDR3 is CAWSVGGHLNQPQHF. For the CDR3, the DNA is TGTGCCTGGAGTGTAGGGGGACACCTCAATCAGCCCCAGCATTTT. The whole variable domain, filled in from reference TRBV30 and TRBJ1-5, reads SQTIHQWPATLVQPVGSPLSLECTVEGTSNPNLYWYRQAAGRGLQLLFYSVGIGQISSEVPQNLSASRPQDRQFILSSKKLLLSDSGFYLCAWSVGGHLNQPQHFGDGTRLSIL.

This clone was seen a handful of times. This chain joins TRBV29-1 and TRBJ2-1; 12 bases map to TRBD2. Germline CDR1 is SQVTM and CDR2 is ANQGSEA. This CDR3 has 15 residues. Trimming removed 2 bases from V and 4 bases from J; junction bases left unmatched: 3. CDR3 in amino acids: CSVELGLAGYNEQFF. The DNA of the CDR3 is TGCAGCGTTGAACTCGGACTAGCGGGGTACAATGAGCAGTTCTTC.

The rearrangement joins TRBV29-1 to TRBJ2-7; D not resolved. V was shortened by 0 bases and J by 3 bases, with 15 bases between the two germline ends. The CDR3 length is 15 residues. Germline-derived CDR1 and CDR2 are SQVTM and ANQGSEA. The CDR3 here is CSVEEGFRRDYEQYF. CDR3 DNA sequence: TGCAGCGTTGAAGAAGGCTTTCGTAGAGACTACGAGCAGTACTTC.

This clone was seen a handful of times. The chain employs TRBV5-6 and TRBJ2-2; unclear D gene. Germline CDR1 and CDR2: SGHDT and YYEEEE. The ends were cut back, 7 bases at V and 4 bases at J, with 11 bases in the middle. CDR3 length: 13 residues. CDR3 region: CASAFQITGELFF. Written as DNA, the CDR3 is TGTGCCAGCGCTTTCCAAATCACCGGGGAGCTGTTTTTT. Drawing the rest from reference TRBV5-6 and TRBJ2-2, the complete variable domain is DAGVTQSPTHLIKTRGQQVTLRCSPKSGHDTVSWYQQALGQGPQFIFQYYEEEERQRGNFPDRFSGHQFPNYSSELNVNALLLGDSALYLCASAFQITGELFFGEGSRLTVL.

This clone has only a few counts. V is TRBV7-2 and J is TRBJ2-3; a possible D gene is TRBD2 (5 bases). The V and J ends lost 4 bases and 3 bases respectively, with 14 bases between them. The CDR3 has 15 residues. CDR1 SGHTA and CDR2 FQGNSA come from the germline V gene. The CDR3 region has the DNA TGTGCCAGCAGCTCCGACTACCTTAGGACAGATACGCAGTATTTT. Its protein is CASSSDYLRTDTQYF. Full variable domain (rest looked up from reference TRBV7-2 and TRBJ2-3): GAGVSQSPSNKVTEKGKDVELRCDPISGHTALYWYRQSLGQGLEFLIYFQGNSAPDKSGLPSDRFSAERTGGSVSTLTIQRTQQEDSAVYLCASSSDYLRTDTQYFGPGTRLTVL.

This clone has only a few counts. This chain joins TRBV7-9 and TRBJ2-3; D might be TRBD2 (6 bases). The CDR3 has 15 amino acids. The V and J ends lost 3 bases and 2 bases respectively, with 12 bases between them. Per the germline V gene, CDR1 is SEHNR and CDR2 is FQNEAQ (reference sequence). The CDR3 loop reads CASSFRDFYTDTQYF. The CDR3, as DNA: TGTGCCAGCAGCTTCCGGGACTTCTACACAGATACGCAGTATTTT. Based on the CDR3 plus reference TRBV7-9 and TRBJ2-3, the full variable domain is DTGVSQNPRHKITKRGQNVTFRCDPISEHNRLYWYRQTLGQGPEFLTYFQNEAQLEKSRLLSDRFSAERPKGSFSTLEIQRTEQGDSAMYLCASSFRDFYTDTQYFGPGTRLTVL.

This clone was counted a few times. V usage is TRBV29-1 and J usage is TRBJ1-2; 8 bases fit TRBD1. The germline CDR1 and CDR2 sequences are SQVTM and ANQGSEA. The CDR3 runs 14 residues. V shed 6 bases and J 14 bases; nucleotides not matched to a gene: 20. CDR3 sequence reads: CSVHPRGRQGAQTF. The CDR3 nucleotides read TGCAGCGTCCACCCCCGGGGGAGGCAGGGGGCGCAAACCTTC.

The rearrangement links TRBV5-6 to TRBJ1-4; TRBD1 matches 7 bases. Germline V gene lookup returns CDR1 SGHDT and CDR2 YYEEEE. V gave up 0 bases and J gave up 4 bases; unmatched junction bases: 9. The CDR3 is 17 residues long. The CDR3 coding sequence is TGTGCCAGCAGCTTGGAGGGGGCCGGGCGCTTTAATGAAAAACTGTTTTTT. It yields the protein CASSLEGAGRFNEKLFF.

The chain employs TRBV5-1 and TRBJ1-2; 7 nucleotides agree with TRBD1. Trimming removed 0 bases from V and 7 bases from J; junction bases left unmatched: 0. The CDR3 contains 12 residues. Per the germline V gene, CDR1 is SGHRS and CDR2 is YFSETQ. The CDR3 sequence is CASSLEGAGYTF. DNA of the CDR3: TGCGCCAGCAGCTTGGAGGGGGCTGGCTACACCTTC. Using reference TRBV5-1 and TRBJ1-2 for the parts outside the CDR3, the full variable domain is KAGVTQTPRYLIKTRGQQVTLSCSPISGHRSVSWYQQTPGQGLQFLFEYFSETQRNKGNFPGRFSGRQFSNSRSEMNVSTLELGDSALYLCASSLEGAGYTFGSGTRLTVV.

This clone came up a few times. V and J are TRBV10-3 and TRBJ1-4, with D hard to call. The germline V gene has CDR1 ENHRY and CDR2 SYGVKD. The CDR3 totals 14 residues. Trimming left V 2 bases short and J 8 bases short, with 12 bases between. The CDR3 spells CAISEDGRQEKLFF. The DNA of the CDR3 is TGTGCCATCAGTGAGGACGGTCGTCAGGAAAAACTGTTTTTT.

CDR3 sequence: CASSQGPREDTEAFF. The CDR3 bases are TGTGCCAGCAGCCAAGGGCCGAGGGAGGACACTGAAGCTTTCTTT. The V gene is TRBV4-2, the J gene TRBJ1-1; D is ambiguous. From germline, CDR1 is LGHNA and CDR2 YNFKEQ. V lost 1 base, J lost 3 bases, and 12 bases lay in between. The length of the CDR3 is 15 residues.

Concerning this clone: The same CDR3 also results from other DNA sequences found in this sample. V and J are TRBV30 and TRBJ1-5, with D uncertain. The CDR3 spans 13 residues. V was trimmed by 0 bases and J by 2 bases, leaving 5 bases between them. Per germline, CDR1 GTSNPN and CDR2 SVGIG (reference sequence). CDR3 amino acids: CAWSVAGNQPQHF. The CDR3 coding sequence is TGTGCCTGGAGTGTCGCGGGCAATCAGCCCCAGCATTTT.

This clone was recorded a few times. The rearrangement joins TRBV7-2 to TRBJ2-3; no clear D gene. Trimming took 1 base from V and 5 from J, leaving 4 bases between them. The CDR3 runs to 12 residues. In germline, CDR1 is SGHTA, CDR2 FQGNSA. The CDR3 loop is CASSLGRDTQYF. The CDR3 nucleotides read TGTGCCAGCAGCTTAGGTAGAGATACGCAGTATTTT.

This chain joins TRBV30 and TRBJ1-4, with 12 bases matching TRBD1. The CDR3 covers 16 residues. The germline V gene encodes CDR1 GTSNPN and CDR2 SVGIG (reference sequence). J was trimmed by 8 bases and V by 2 bases; bases with no gene match: 9. The CDR3 spells CAWSRRDRGREEKLFF. CDR3 coding DNA: TGTGCCTGGAGTCGCAGGGACAGGGGGCGCGAGGAAAAACTGTTTTTT.

In its sample, this clone was seen a few times. The V and J genes are TRBV11-2 and TRBJ2-5; 8 bases align to TRBD1. This CDR3 is built from 12 residues. CDR1 is SGHAT, CDR2 FQNNGV, per germline. The CDR3 region has the DNA TGTGCTACAGGCCCCGACAGGGGGACCCAGTACTTC. Translation: CATGPDRGTQYF.

This clone was recorded a few times. The chain couples TRBV10-3 to TRBJ2-3; D unresolved. The V end lost 10 bases, the J end lost 1 base, and 15 bases lay between the germline ends. Germline V gene data show CDR1 as ENHRY and CDR2 as SYGVKD. This CDR3 comprises 14 residues. In DNA form, the CDR3 reads TGTGCCACCACCCAAAGAGCCGGCACAGATACGCAGTATTTT. It translates to CATTQRAGTDTQYF.

This rearrangement joins TRBV27 to TRBJ1-4; D remains unclear. The length of the CDR3 is 13 residues. Looked up from germline, CDR1 is MNHEY and CDR2 is SMNVEV (reference sequence). Trimming stripped 6 bases from V and 3 bases from J, with 8 bases between. The CDR3 region has the DNA TGTGCCAGCAGCAAGTGGGCTAATGAAAAACTGTTTTTT. Amino acids: CASSKWANEKLFF.

The chain uses TRBV2 and TRBJ1-4; the D is unclear. With 9 bases removed from V and 0 bases from J, the gap between germline ends came to 11 bases. The CDR3 totals 14 residues. Germline CDR1 reads SNHLY; CDR2 reads FYNNEI. The CDR3 DNA sequence: TGTGCCAGTACCTACCAGGCAACTAATGAAAAACTGTTTTTT. Protein product: CASTYQATNEKLFF. Using reference TRBV2 and TRBJ1-4 for the parts outside the CDR3, the full variable domain is EPEVTQTPSHQVTQMGQEVILRCVPISNHLYFYWYRQILGQKVEFLVSFYNNEISEKSEIFDDQFSVERPDGSNFTLKIRSTKLEDSAMYFCASTYQATNEKLFFGSGTQLSVL.